The 10 T cell receptor beta chains below were found in one sample sequenced in a study of T-cell reconstitution after alpha-beta-depleted transplantation in children. Unique molecular identifiers were incorporated when the TCRbeta library was constructed. TCRdb reanalysed the PCR reads using MiXCR and keeps one entry per CDR3 protein. The sample has 130,000 or so distinct CDR3 sequences; about a tenth are singletons. The starting material was PBMCs, mostly from graft donor cells, obtained 180 days after TCRalphabeta/CD19-depleted stem cell transplant. The receptors derive from a girl under two years old who had a stem cell transplant for combined immunodeficiency, so the T cells may come from the graft donor.

The chain links TRBV18 to TRBJ2-7; the match to TRBD1 covers 7 bases. Per the germline V gene, CDR1 is KGHSH and CDR2 is LQKENI. The CDR3 covers 15 residues. J gave up 2 bases and V 3 bases, and 7 bases lay outside the gene matches. The CDR3 spells CASSPTGQLTYEQYF. The CDR3 DNA sequence: TGTGCCAGCTCACCGACGGGACAGTTGACCTACGAGCAGTACTTC.

The chain uses TRBV18 and TRBJ1-1, with TRBD1 matching 8 bases. The CDR3 contains 14 residues. The germline V gene has CDR1 KGHSH and CDR2 LQKENI. The J segment lost 4 bases and the V segment lost 3 bases, leaving 4 bases of the junction unmatched. The CDR3 region has the DNA TGTGCCAGCTCACCGCAGGGGGCAGGCACTGAAGCTTTCTTT. Amino acids: CASSPQGAGTEAFF. Full variable domain (outside the CDR3, taken from reference TRBV18 and TRBJ1-1): NAGVMQNPRHLVRRRGQEARLRCSPMKGHSHVYWYRQLPEEGLKFMVYLQKENIIDESGMPKERFSAEFPKEGPSILRIQQVVRGDSAAYFCASSPQGAGTEAFFGQGTRLTVV.

V is TRBV7-2 and J is TRBJ2-7, with a tentative D call TRBD2 (6 bases). CDR1 and CDR2 (germline): SGHTA, FQGNSA. The CDR3 is 13 amino acids. Trimming stripped 1 base from V and 6 bases from J, with 10 bases between. CDR3 DNA sequence: TGTGCCAGCAGCTTAGGGGGGGTGGGCGAGCAGTACTTC. As protein: CASSLGGVGEQYF.

There are many counts of this clonotype. CDR3 sequence reads: CASSLDLLAENEQYF. The CDR3 DNA reads TGTGCCAGCAGCTTAGATCTACTAGCGGAGAACGAGCAGTACTTC. V is TRBV11-2 and J is TRBJ2-7, with TRBD2 identical over 8 bases. Looked up from germline, CDR1 is SGHAT and CDR2 is FQNNGV. The CDR3 totals 15 residues. After removal of 0 bases from V and 5 bases from J, the junction contained 6 bases not matched to a gene.

This clonotype was seen more than once but under ten times. Germline is not matched at one junction end, which may reflect a read error. The chain joins TRBV6-1 to TRBJ2-2; no firm D call. Germline V gene data show CDR1 as MNHNS and CDR2 as SASEGT. The CDR3 sequence is 15 residues long. The CDR3 nucleotides are TGTGCCAGCACCCCACTGATCGGTGGCACCGAGGAGCTGTTTTTT. Translated, it gives CASTPLIGGTEELFF.

The chain recombines TRBV7-9 with TRBJ1-2; the match to TRBD1 covers 8 bases. Unmatched junction bases numbered 9, after V lost 2 bases and J lost 4 bases. The CDR3 is 16 amino acids. Per the germline V gene, CDR1 is SEHNR and CDR2 is FQNEAQ (reference sequence). CDR3 residues: CASSLTRTGFAYGYTF. CDR3 DNA sequence: TGTGCCAGCAGCTTAACCCGGACAGGGTTCGCCTATGGCTACACCTTC.

This clonotype has a handful of counts. The chain joins TRBV28 to TRBJ1-4, with a weak D call TRBD1 (5 bases). V lost 5 bases and J lost 7, with 11 bases in between. Germline lookup yields CDR1 MDHEN and CDR2 SYDVKM. The CDR3 has 13 amino acids. CDR3 in DNA: TGTGCCAGCAGTGAGGGGAGGAGTGAAAAACTGTTTTTT. Its protein product is CASSEGRSEKLFF.

The table lists this clonotype with many counts. The rearrangement joins TRBV5-1 to TRBJ2-2; no reliable D call. The V gene lost 7 bases and the J gene lost 0 bases, with 13 bases spanning the gap. Germline values: CDR1 SGHRS, CDR2 YFSETQ. The CDR3 sequence is 15 residues long. Here the CDR3 reads CASLTGHPNTGELFF. The CDR3 region has the DNA TGCGCCAGCCTAACCGGGCACCCGAACACCGGGGAGCTGTTTTTT.

There are a few counts of this clonotype. J is TRBJ1-2 and V is TRBV12-3 or TRBV12-4; D remains unclear. The CDR3 is made up of 11 amino acids. Trimming left V 4 bases short and J 6 bases short, with 6 bases between. The CDR3 DNA sequence: TGTGCCAGCAGTTGGGGAGATGGCTACACCTTC. Its protein product is CASSWGDGYTF.

The genes are TRBV5-1 and TRBJ2-3, with D unresolved. This CDR3 has 13 amino acids. Trimming removed 0 bases from V and 6 bases from J, with 8 bases in between. Germline assignment: CDR1 SGHRS and CDR2 YFSETQ. DNA for the CDR3: TGCGCCAGCAGCTTGGTCGTTATGGATACGCAGTATTTT. Protein sequence: CASSLVVMDTQYF.